This T cell receptor (beta chain) was observed in a study of vaccination and CD4 T cells after COVID-19. About the study: Across the group, participants received two doses of either BNT162b2 or mRNA-1273 vaccine. Between diagnosis and the drawing of post-COVID samples lay a median roughly 100 days (range 35 to 161).

This CDR3 comprises 13 residues. Germline CDR1 is SEHNR and CDR2 is FQNEAQ (reference sequence). With 3 bases removed from V and 3 bases from J, the gap between germline ends came to 8 bases. The treatment was: roughly ten-day PBMC culture with coronavirus spike peptide pools or control peptides (ViraFEST assay). Antigen-specific T cells were expanded with peptide pools by ViraFEST, and TCRs were then sequenced. Once cultured roughly 10 days, CD4+ T cells underwent isolation by negative selection. Points on this clonotype: Its cognate antigen is unknown.

The Oncomine TCR Beta short-read assay was what sequenced the DNA obtained from cultured CD4+ T cells. One entry per CDR3 protein, called by TCRdb with MiXCR from the PCR reads. Of nearly 7,000 distinct CDR3 sequences listed, 60% to 80% are singletons. This receptor was identified in a human donor who had recovered from COVID-19. The rearrangement links TRBV7-9 to TRBJ2-5; D unresolved. Sequenced: CD4+ T cells from blood, cultured in vitro. Here the CDR3 DNA reads TGTGCCAGCAGCTTTCCGGCAAAAGAGACCCAGTACTTC. Amino acid sequence: CASSFPAKETQYF. The complete variable domain, with remaining parts taken from reference TRBV7-9 and TRBJ2-5, reads DTGVSQNPRHKITKRGQNVTFRCDPISEHNRLYWYRQTLGQGPEFLTYFQNEAQLEKSRLLSDRFSAERPKGSFSTLEIQRTEQGDSAMYLCASSFPAKETQYFGPGTRLLVL.